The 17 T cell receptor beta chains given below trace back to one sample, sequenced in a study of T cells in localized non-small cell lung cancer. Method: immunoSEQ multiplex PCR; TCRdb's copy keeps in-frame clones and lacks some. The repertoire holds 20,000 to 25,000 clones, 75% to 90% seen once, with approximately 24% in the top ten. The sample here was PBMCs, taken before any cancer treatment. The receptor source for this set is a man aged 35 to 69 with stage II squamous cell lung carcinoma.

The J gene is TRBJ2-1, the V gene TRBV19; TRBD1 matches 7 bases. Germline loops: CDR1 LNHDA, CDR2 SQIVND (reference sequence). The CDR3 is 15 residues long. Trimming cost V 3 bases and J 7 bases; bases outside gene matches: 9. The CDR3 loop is CASSIRDRAKNEQFF. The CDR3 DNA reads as TGTGCCAGTAGTATCCGGGACAGAGCTAAAAATGAGCAGTTCTTC.

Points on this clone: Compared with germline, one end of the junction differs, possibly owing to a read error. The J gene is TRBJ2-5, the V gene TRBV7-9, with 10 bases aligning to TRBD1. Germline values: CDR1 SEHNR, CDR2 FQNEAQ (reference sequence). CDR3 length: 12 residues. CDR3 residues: CASSVSTGGPNF. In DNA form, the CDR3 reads TGTGCCAGCAGCGTGTCGACAGGGGGCCCTAACTTC.

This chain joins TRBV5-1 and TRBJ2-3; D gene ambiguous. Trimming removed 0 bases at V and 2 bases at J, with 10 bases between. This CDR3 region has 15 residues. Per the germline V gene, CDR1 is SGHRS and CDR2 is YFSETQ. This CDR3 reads CASSLGLLVTDTQYF. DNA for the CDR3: TGCGCCAGCAGCTTGGGACTCCTCGTCACAGATACGCAGTATTTT.

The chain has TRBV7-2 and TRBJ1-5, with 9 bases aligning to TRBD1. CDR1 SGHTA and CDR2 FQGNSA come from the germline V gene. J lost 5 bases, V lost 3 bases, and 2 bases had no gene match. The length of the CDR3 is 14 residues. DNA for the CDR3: TGTGCCAGCAGCTTGGGACAGGGCGATCAGCCCCAGCATTTT. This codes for CASSLGQGDQPQHF.

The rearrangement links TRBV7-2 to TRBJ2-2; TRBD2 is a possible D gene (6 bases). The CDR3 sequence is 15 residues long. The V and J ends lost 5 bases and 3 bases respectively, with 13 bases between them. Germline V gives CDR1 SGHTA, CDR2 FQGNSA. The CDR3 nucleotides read TGTGCCAGCAGCCATGCTGAGCGGGACACCGGGGAGCTGTTTTTT. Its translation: CASSHAERDTGELFF.

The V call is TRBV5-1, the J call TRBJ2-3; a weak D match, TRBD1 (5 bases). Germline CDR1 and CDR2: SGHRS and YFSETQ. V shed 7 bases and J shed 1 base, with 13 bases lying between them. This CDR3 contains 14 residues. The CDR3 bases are TGCGCCAGCGCCCATGACAGCGGCACAGATACGCAGTATTTT. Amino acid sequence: CASAHDSGTDTQYF.

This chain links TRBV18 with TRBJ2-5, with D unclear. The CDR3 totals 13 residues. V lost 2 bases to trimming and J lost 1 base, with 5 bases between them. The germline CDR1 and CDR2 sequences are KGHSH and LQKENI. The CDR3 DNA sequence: TGTGCCAGCTCACCATCAGTCCAAGAGACCCAGTACTTC. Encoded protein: CASSPSVQETQYF. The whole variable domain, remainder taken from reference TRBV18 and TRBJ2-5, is NAGVMQNPRHLVRRRGQEARLRCSPMKGHSHVYWYRQLPEEGLKFMVYLQKENIIDESGMPKERFSAEFPKEGPSILRIQQVVRGDSAAYFCASSPSVQETQYFGPGTRLLVL.

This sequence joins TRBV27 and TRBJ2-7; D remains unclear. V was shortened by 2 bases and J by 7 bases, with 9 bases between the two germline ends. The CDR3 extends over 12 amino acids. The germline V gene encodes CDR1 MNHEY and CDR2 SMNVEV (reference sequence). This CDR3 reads CASSLVGREQYF. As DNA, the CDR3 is TGTGCCAGCAGTTTAGTAGGTCGGGAGCAGTACTTC.

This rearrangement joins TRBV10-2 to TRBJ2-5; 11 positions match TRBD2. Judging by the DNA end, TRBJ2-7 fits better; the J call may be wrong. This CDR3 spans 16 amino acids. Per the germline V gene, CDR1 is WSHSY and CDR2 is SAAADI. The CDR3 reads CASSEPGTSGSYEQYF. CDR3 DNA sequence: TGCGCCAGCAGTGAGCCTGGGACTAGCGGATCCTACGAGCAGTACTTC.

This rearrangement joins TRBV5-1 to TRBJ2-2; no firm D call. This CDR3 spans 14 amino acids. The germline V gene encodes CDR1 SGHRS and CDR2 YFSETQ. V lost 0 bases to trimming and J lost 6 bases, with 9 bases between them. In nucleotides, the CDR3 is TGCGCCAGCAGCTTGGAGAGGAGCTCCGGGGAGCTGTTTTTT. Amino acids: CASSLERSSGELFF.

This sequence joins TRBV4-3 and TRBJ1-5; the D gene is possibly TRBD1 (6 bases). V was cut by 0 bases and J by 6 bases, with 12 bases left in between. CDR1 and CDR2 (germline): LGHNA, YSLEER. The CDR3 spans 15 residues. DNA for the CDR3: TGCGCCAGCAGCCAAGAATACACAGGGAGTCAGCCCCAGCATTTT. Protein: CASSQEYTGSQPQHF.

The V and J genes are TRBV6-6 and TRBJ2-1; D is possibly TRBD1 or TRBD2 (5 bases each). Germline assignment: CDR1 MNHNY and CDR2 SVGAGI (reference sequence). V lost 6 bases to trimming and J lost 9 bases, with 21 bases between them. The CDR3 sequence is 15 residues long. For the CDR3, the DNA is TGTGCCAGCAGCTTCGGTGGGGGTTGGTCGGCTGAGCAGTTCTTC. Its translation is CASSFGGGWSAEQFF.

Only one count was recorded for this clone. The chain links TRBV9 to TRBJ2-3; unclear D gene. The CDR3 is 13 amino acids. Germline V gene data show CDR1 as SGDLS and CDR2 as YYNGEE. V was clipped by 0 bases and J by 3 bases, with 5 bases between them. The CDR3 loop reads CASSVAPTDTQYF. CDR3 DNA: TGTGCCAGCAGCGTAGCCCCTACAGATACGCAGTATTTT.

CDR3 nucleotide sequence: TGTGCCAGCAGCGTAACCGGGGCCTGGGAGGGGAATGGCTACACCTTC. Amino acids: CASSVTGAWEGNGYTF. The chain recombines TRBV7-2 with TRBJ1-2; tentatively, D is TRBD1 (5 bases). CDR3 length equals 16 residues. The V and J ends lost 5 bases and 6 bases respectively, with 22 bases between them. Germline V gene data show CDR1 as SGHTA and CDR2 as FQGNSA.

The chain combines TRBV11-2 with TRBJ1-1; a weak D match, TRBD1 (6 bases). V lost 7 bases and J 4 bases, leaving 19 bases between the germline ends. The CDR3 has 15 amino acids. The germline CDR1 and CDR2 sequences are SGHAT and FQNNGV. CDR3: CASKHWDMDGTEAFF. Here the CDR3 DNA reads TGTGCCAGCAAGCATTGGGACATGGACGGCACTGAAGCTTTCTTT.

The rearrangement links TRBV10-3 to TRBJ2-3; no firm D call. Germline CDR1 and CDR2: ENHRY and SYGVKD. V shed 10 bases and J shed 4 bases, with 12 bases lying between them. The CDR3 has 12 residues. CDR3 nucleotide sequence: TGTGCCACCGCTAGGGAAGCAGATACGCAGTATTTT. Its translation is CATAREADTQYF.

CDR3 loop: CASSEFSSETLTGQYF. DNA of the CDR3: TGTGCCAGCAGTGAATTCTCGTCAGAAACCCTTACGGGGCAGTACTTC. The chain links TRBV6-1 to TRBJ2-7; no clear D. The germline CDR1 and CDR2 sequences are MNHNS and SASEGT. The CDR3 consists of 16 residues. V shed 2 bases and J shed 9 bases, with 23 bases lying between them.